This paragraph covers one T cell receptor (beta chain) sequence. TCRdb's copy holds only in-frame clones and misses some; the assay was immunoSEQ multiplex PCR. The sample includes over 110,000 clones, 75% to 90% of them seen just once. This sample is part of a study of blood T cell repertoires in COVID-19. Adults between about 18 and 89 years of age took part from 20 to 25 US areas. The study assigned cohorts using participant-reported clinical history. Trimming removed 3 bases at V and 4 bases at J, with 12 bases between. Germline values: CDR1 SGHVS, CDR2 FQNEAQ. This CDR3 is built from 14 residues. This clonotype originated in a man aged 45-65 years in a cohort exposed to, infected with or recovered from COVID-19 (not recorded which). The source material was PBMCs or T cells enriched from blood (not recorded which). The chain carries TRBV7-8 and TRBJ1-2, with a possible D match to TRBD1 (5 bases). CDR3 nucleotides: TGTGCCAGCAGCTTGTTGGCGGGGGGCTATGGCTACACCTTC. This codes for CASSLLAGGYGYTF.